This T cell receptor beta chain came from a study of Ad26.COV2.S vaccination and SARS-CoV-2 variants. Clones were sequenced by immunoSEQ multiplex PCR, and TCRdb holds only the in-frame ones, with some missing. The repertoire has about 98,000 clones, roughly 75% of them found once; the top ten carry 17%. Germline CDR1 reads GTSNPN; CDR2 reads SVGIG (reference sequence). V was clipped by 3 bases and J by 5 bases; unmatched bases: 5. The CDR3 contains 13 residues. The sequence was collected from a human donor who had recovered from COVID-19. The sample in question was peripheral blood, obtained after recovery from COVID-19. The chain couples TRBV30 to TRBJ2-5, with TRBD1 matching 8 bases. Here the CDR3 DNA reads TGTGCCTGGAGAGCGACAGGGGTGGAGACCCAGTACTTC. Its translation: CAWRATGVETQYF.